The rows below give T cell receptor beta chains drawn from one sample of a study of cytotoxic CD8 clonotypes in ibrutinib-treated CLL. TCRdb's copy holds only in-frame clones and misses some; the assay was immunoSEQ multiplex PCR. The profile shows 30,000 or so clones, about three fifths of them singletons. This material consisted of PBMCs, taken before ibrutinib treatment. The receptors here all came from a human donor with chronic lymphocytic leukemia. The CDR3 runs from the conserved cysteine through the conserved F or W. A D gene is named only where the DNA matches it firmly. Clone size, where shown, is once, few, many, or a class for clones that have expanded.

v_call: TRBV29-1; j_call: TRBJ2-2; clone_size: NA; d_call: NA; cdr3_length: 13; cdr3_aa: CSVRLGGTGELFF; cdr3_nt: TGCAGCGTCCGATTGGGGGGCACCGGGGAGCTGTTTTTT
v_call: TRBV6-5; j_call: TRBJ1-3; clone_size: few; d_call: NA; cdr3_length: 15; cdr3_aa: CASSAWTLSGNTIYF; cdr3_nt: TGTGCCAGCAGTGCCTGGACACTCTCTGGAAACACCATATATTTT
v_call: TRBV7-6; j_call: TRBJ1-4; clone_size: NA; d_call: TRBD1; cdr3_length: 15; cdr3_aa: CASSLAGGGWEKLFF; cdr3_nt: TGTGCCAGCAGCTTAGCAGGGGGCGGCTGGGAAAAACTGTTTTTT
v_call: TRBV2; j_call: TRBJ2-7; clone_size: NA; d_call: NA; cdr3_length: 15; cdr3_aa: CASSAPGRTAYEQYF; cdr3_nt: TGTGCCAGCAGTGCTCCAGGCAGGACGGCCTACGAGCAGTACTTC
v_call: TRBV18; j_call: TRBJ2-7; clone_size: few; d_call: NA; cdr3_length: 14; cdr3_aa: CASSPPGKPYEQYF; cdr3_nt: TGTGCCAGCTCACCACCGGGGAAGCCCTACGAGCAGTACTTC
v_call: TRBV6-1; j_call: TRBJ2-7; clone_size: NA; d_call: TRBD1; cdr3_length: 14; cdr3_aa: CASSINRGFYEQYF; cdr3_nt: TGTGCCAGCAGTATCAACAGGGGGTTCTACGAGCAGTACTTC
v_call: TRBV7-9; j_call: TRBJ1-1; clone_size: NA; d_call: NA; cdr3_length: 14; cdr3_aa: CASSYWRMNTEAFF; cdr3_nt: TGTGCCAGCAGCTACTGGCGTATGAACACTGAAGCTTTCTTT
v_call: TRBV4-1; j_call: TRBJ1-4; clone_size: NA; d_call: TRBD1; cdr3_length: 16; cdr3_aa: CASSQPTGRGHEKLFF; cdr3_nt: TGCGCCAGCAGCCAACCTACTGGCAGGGGGCATGAAAAACTGTTTTTT
v_call: TRBV29-1; j_call: TRBJ2-1; clone_size: NA; d_call: NA; cdr3_length: 11; cdr3_aa: CSGNRYNEQFF; cdr3_nt: TGCAGCGGCAACAGGTACAATGAGCAGTTCTTC
v_call: TRBV18; j_call: TRBJ2-1; clone_size: once; d_call: TRBD1; cdr3_length: 15; cdr3_aa: CASSPPGQGYNEQFF; cdr3_nt: TGTGCCAGCTCACCTCCGGGACAGGGCTACAATGAGCAGTTCTTC
v_call: TRBV5-8; j_call: TRBJ2-3; clone_size: NA; d_call: NA; cdr3_length: 13; cdr3_aa: CASSGISTDTQYF; cdr3_nt: TGTGCCAGCAGCGGGATTAGCACAGATACGCAGTATTTT
v_call: TRBV10-3; j_call: TRBJ2-7; clone_size: NA; d_call: NA; cdr3_length: 16; cdr3_aa: CAISGGQGDLQNEQYF; cdr3_nt: TGTGCCATCAGTGGCGGGCAGGGAGACCTCCAGAACGAGCAGTACTTC
v_call: TRBV7-8; j_call: TRBJ2-4; clone_size: few; d_call: NA; cdr3_length: 14; cdr3_aa: CASSLLEGKNIQYF; cdr3_nt: TGTGCCAGCAGCCTACTCGAGGGCAAAAACATTCAGTACTTC
v_call: TRBV21-1; j_call: TRBJ2-7; clone_size: few; d_call: NA; cdr3_length: 14; cdr3_aa: CASIPTSKILEQYF; cdr3_nt: TGTGCCAGCATCCCAACTAGTAAGATCCTCGAGCAGTACTTC
v_call: TRBV4-1; j_call: TRBJ1-6; clone_size: medium-sized; d_call: TRBD1; cdr3_length: 15; cdr3_aa: CASSLWTGNNSPLHF; cdr3_nt: TGCGCCAGCAGCCTGTGGACAGGGAATAATTCACCCCTCCACTTT
v_call: TRBV5-4; j_call: TRBJ2-2; clone_size: NA; d_call: NA; cdr3_length: 15; cdr3_aa: CASSLDSLLSGELFF; cdr3_nt: TGTGCCAGCAGCTTGGACAGCCTGCTGTCCGGGGAGCTGTTTTTT
v_call: TRBV27; j_call: TRBJ1-5; clone_size: NA; d_call: TRBD1; cdr3_length: 14; cdr3_aa: CASSPGPTGQPQHF; cdr3_nt: TGTGCCAGCAGTCCGGGCCCGACAGGGCAGCCCCAGCATTTT
v_call: TRBV9; j_call: TRBJ2-3; clone_size: NA; d_call: NA; cdr3_length: 13; cdr3_aa: CASSHPTSDTQYF; cdr3_nt: TGTGCCAGCAGCCATCCTACATCGGATACGCAGTATTTT
v_call: TRBV5-1; j_call: TRBJ2-7; clone_size: few; d_call: NA; cdr3_length: 8; cdr3_aa: CASSRRYF; cdr3_nt: TGCGCCAGCAGCCGAAGGTACTTC
v_call: TRBV13; j_call: TRBJ1-1; clone_size: NA; d_call: NA; cdr3_length: 15; cdr3_aa: CASSLALVGSTEAFF; cdr3_nt: TGTGCCAGCAGCTTAGCCTTGGTGGGTTCCACTGAAGCTTTCTTT
v_call: TRBV5-1; j_call: TRBJ2-2; clone_size: NA; d_call: TRBD2; cdr3_length: 17; cdr3_aa: CASSLRLAGDNTGELFF; cdr3_nt: TGCGCCAGCAGCCTTCGACTAGCGGGAGACAACACCGGGGAGCTGTTTTTT
v_call: TRBV7-2; j_call: TRBJ2-5; clone_size: NA; d_call: NA; cdr3_length: 12; cdr3_aa: CASSTGWETQYF; cdr3_nt: TGTGCCAGCAGTACAGGGTGGGAGACCCAGTACTTC
v_call: TRBV27; j_call: TRBJ2-7; clone_size: NA; d_call: TRBD2; cdr3_length: 16; cdr3_aa: CASSAQTSGRVYEQYF; cdr3_nt: TGTGCCAGCAGTGCGCAAACTAGCGGGAGGGTGTACGAGCAGTACTTC
v_call: TRBV11-2; j_call: TRBJ2-3; clone_size: NA; d_call: NA; cdr3_length: 14; cdr3_aa: CASSRDINLVSQYF; cdr3_nt: TGTGCCAGCAGCCGTGACATAAATCTTGTTTCCCAGTATTTT
v_call: TRBV27; j_call: TRBJ1-5; clone_size: NA; d_call: TRBD1; cdr3_length: 17; cdr3_aa: CASSFGPPGQGGQPQHF; cdr3_nt: TGTGCCAGCAGTTTTGGGCCACCAGGACAGGGCGGCCAGCCCCAGCATTTT
v_call: TRBV27; j_call: TRBJ1-1; clone_size: few; d_call: NA; cdr3_length: 16; cdr3_aa: CASSYAFGRPNTEAFF; cdr3_nt: TGTGCCAGCAGTTACGCCTTTGGCCGACCGAACACTGAAGCTTTCTTT
v_call: TRBV30; j_call: TRBJ2-5; clone_size: few; d_call: NA; cdr3_length: 10; cdr3_aa: CAWSGETQYF; cdr3_nt: TGTGCCTGGAGCGGGGAGACCCAGTACTTC
v_call: TRBV29-1; j_call: TRBJ2-7; clone_size: once; d_call: NA; cdr3_length: 14; cdr3_aa: CSVAWQGGAYEQYF; cdr3_nt: TGCAGCGTTGCCTGGCAGGGTGGTGCCTACGAGCAGTACTTC
v_call: TRBV5-1; j_call: TRBJ2-7; clone_size: NA; d_call: NA; cdr3_length: 15; cdr3_aa: CASSLAGNGVGEQYF; cdr3_nt: TGCGCCAGCAGCTTGGCCGGGAACGGTGTAGGCGAGCAGTACTTC
v_call: TRBV5-1; j_call: TRBJ1-2; clone_size: NA; d_call: TRBD1; cdr3_length: 15; cdr3_aa: CASSTPGQGGRGYTF; cdr3_nt: TGCGCCAGCAGCACGCCGGGACAGGGGGGTCGTGGCTACACCTTC
v_call: TRBV5-1; j_call: TRBJ2-5; clone_size: NA; d_call: TRBD2; cdr3_length: 17; cdr3_aa: CASSLEGLAGAQETQYF; cdr3_nt: TGCGCCAGCAGCTTGGAGGGGCTAGCGGGAGCCCAGGAGACCCAGTACTTC
v_call: TRBV6-5; j_call: TRBJ1-5; clone_size: NA; d_call: NA; cdr3_length: 14; cdr3_aa: CASSRRGREQPQHF; cdr3_nt: TGTGCCAGCAGTCGGAGGGGACGGGAGCAGCCCCAGCATTTT
v_call: TRBV30; j_call: TRBJ1-5; clone_size: few; d_call: NA; cdr3_length: 14; cdr3_aa: CAWSPGGEFQPQHF; cdr3_nt: TGTGCCTGGAGCCCCGGGGGGGAATTCCAGCCCCAGCATTTT
v_call: TRBV4-2; j_call: TRBJ2-7; clone_size: NA; d_call: NA; cdr3_length: 14; cdr3_aa: CASSQGGGAGWQYF; cdr3_nt: TGTGCCAGCAGCCAAGGAGGGGGCGCGGGGTGGCAGTACTTC
v_call: TRBV11-2; j_call: TRBJ1-2; clone_size: NA; d_call: NA; cdr3_length: 13; cdr3_aa: CASSLGTVGGYTF; cdr3_nt: TGTGCCAGCAGCTTAGGGACAGTCGGGGGCTACACCTTC
v_call: TRBV5-1; j_call: TRBJ1-2; clone_size: NA; d_call: TRBD1; cdr3_length: 14; cdr3_aa: CASSSGQGNYGYTF; cdr3_nt: TGCGCCAGCAGCTCAGGACAGGGGAACTATGGCTACACCTTC
v_call: TRBV2; j_call: TRBJ2-5; clone_size: few; d_call: NA; cdr3_length: 14; cdr3_aa: CASSEGIGRETQYF; cdr3_nt: TGTGCCAGCAGTGAAGGTATAGGGCGAGAGACCCAGTACTTC
v_call: TRBV6-1; j_call: TRBJ2-7; clone_size: NA; d_call: TRBD1; cdr3_length: 15; cdr3_aa: CASSEYGTGSYEQYF; cdr3_nt: TGTGCCAGCAGTGAATATGGGACAGGGTCCTACGAGCAGTACTTC
v_call: TRBV2; j_call: TRBJ1-4; clone_size: NA; d_call: NA; cdr3_length: 13; cdr3_aa: CASSFGLNEKLFF; cdr3_nt: TGTGCCAGCTCGTTTGGCCTGAATGAAAAACTGTTTTTT
v_call: TRBV6-5; j_call: TRBJ2-7; clone_size: NA; d_call: NA; cdr3_length: 14; cdr3_aa: CASSLGSGTYEQYF; cdr3_nt: TGTGCCAGCAGCCTGGGGTCGGGGACCTACGAGCAGTACTTC
v_call: TRBV9; j_call: TRBJ2-1; clone_size: NA; d_call: NA; cdr3_length: 14; cdr3_aa: CASSVVDIEAEQFF; cdr3_nt: TGTGCCAGCAGCGTAGTCGATATAGAGGCGGAGCAGTTCTTC
v_call: TRBV5-4; j_call: TRBJ1-2; clone_size: NA; d_call: TRBD1; cdr3_length: 15; cdr3_aa: CASSQLPGQGGGYTF; cdr3_nt: TGTGCCAGCAGCCAACTCCCGGGACAGGGCGGGGGCTACACCTTC
v_call: TRBV28; j_call: TRBJ2-7; clone_size: few; d_call: NA; cdr3_length: 14; cdr3_aa: CASSYGHPANEQYF; cdr3_nt: TGTGCCAGCAGTTACGGACACCCGGCCAACGAGCAGTACTTC
v_call: TRBV19; j_call: TRBJ1-2; clone_size: medium-sized; d_call: NA; cdr3_length: 14; cdr3_aa: CATYHQQAVYGYTF; cdr3_nt: TGTGCCACCTACCACCAACAGGCTGTGTATGGCTACACCTTC
v_call: TRBV6-1; j_call: TRBJ2-7; clone_size: NA; d_call: TRBD1; cdr3_length: 14; cdr3_aa: CASSRTGTGYEQYF; cdr3_nt: TGTGCCAGCAGTAGGACAGGGACGGGGTACGAGCAGTACTTC
v_call: TRBV27; j_call: TRBJ1-1; clone_size: NA; d_call: NA; cdr3_length: 14; cdr3_aa: CASSLSAWNTEAFF; cdr3_nt: TGTGCCAGCAGTTTATCGGCTTGGAACACTGAAGCTTTCTTT
v_call: TRBV5-1; j_call: TRBJ2-1; clone_size: NA; d_call: NA; cdr3_length: 16; cdr3_aa: CASSLAVGPYYNEQFF; cdr3_nt: TGCGCCAGCAGCTTGGCGGTGGGACCTTACTACAATGAGCAGTTCTTC
v_call: TRBV11-2; j_call: TRBJ2-3; clone_size: once; d_call: NA; cdr3_length: 14; cdr3_aa: CASSPGLSTDTQYF; cdr3_nt: TGTGCCAGCAGCCCAGGACTCAGCACAGATACGCAGTATTTT
v_call: TRBV11-3; j_call: TRBJ2-1; clone_size: NA; d_call: NA; cdr3_length: 14; cdr3_aa: CASSSFEGGAEQFF; cdr3_nt: TGTGCCAGCAGCTCGTTCGAGGGAGGAGCTGAGCAGTTCTTC
v_call: TRBV6-1; j_call: TRBJ2-3; clone_size: NA; d_call: NA; cdr3_length: 11; cdr3_aa: CASDALHTQYF; cdr3_nt: TGTGCCAGCGATGCTTTGCATACGCAGTATTTT
v_call: TRBV11-2; j_call: TRBJ2-7; clone_size: NA; d_call: NA; cdr3_length: 11; cdr3_aa: CASSPLNEQYF; cdr3_nt: TGTGCCAGCAGCCCCTTGAACGAGCAGTACTTC
v_call: TRBV21-1; j_call: TRBJ1-5; clone_size: NA; d_call: NA; cdr3_length: 21; cdr3_aa: CASSKKRSGTGVIVSNQPQHF; cdr3_nt: TGTGCCAGCAGCAAAAAACGATCCGGGACAGGGGTGATTGTAAGCAATCAGCCCCAGCATTTT
v_call: TRBV7-8; j_call: TRBJ2-2; clone_size: NA; d_call: TRBD1; cdr3_length: 15; cdr3_aa: CASRTGQGGIGELFF; cdr3_nt: TGTGCCAGCAGGACCGGACAGGGGGGAATCGGGGAGCTGTTTTTT
v_call: TRBV2; j_call: TRBJ2-7; clone_size: NA; d_call: TRBD1; cdr3_length: 16; cdr3_aa: CASSEGLGQGAYEQYF; cdr3_nt: TGTGCCAGCAGTGAAGGATTAGGACAGGGGGCTTACGAGCAGTACTTC
v_call: TRBV9; j_call: TRBJ1-1; clone_size: NA; d_call: NA; cdr3_length: 14; cdr3_aa: CASSVVDGNTEAFF; cdr3_nt: TGTGCCAGCAGCGTAGTTGACGGAAACACTGAAGCTTTCTTT
v_call: TRBV7-9; j_call: TRBJ2-1; clone_size: NA; d_call: NA; cdr3_length: 13; cdr3_aa: CASSFQRDPRQFF; cdr3_nt: TGTGCCAGCAGCTTCCAACGGGACCCCCGTCAGTTCTTC
v_call: TRBV4-2; j_call: TRBJ2-7; clone_size: NA; d_call: NA; cdr3_length: 13; cdr3_aa: CASSHPGKHEQYF; cdr3_nt: TGTGCCAGCAGCCATCCAGGGAAGCACGAGCAGTACTTC
v_call: TRBV6-1; j_call: TRBJ1-2; clone_size: few; d_call: NA; cdr3_length: 11; cdr3_aa: CASNSGYGYTF; cdr3_nt: TGTGCCAGCAACTCGGGCTATGGCTACACCTTC
v_call: TRBV27; j_call: TRBJ2-3; clone_size: NA; d_call: TRBD2; cdr3_length: 15; cdr3_aa: CASSPGTSGRNTQYF; cdr3_nt: TGTGCCAGCAGCCCCGGGACTAGCGGGAGGAATACGCAGTATTTT
v_call: TRBV6-1; j_call: TRBJ1-5; clone_size: NA; d_call: NA; cdr3_length: 14; cdr3_aa: CASSEPWGEQPQHF; cdr3_nt: TGTGCCAGCAGTGAACCCTGGGGGGAGCAGCCCCAGCATTTT